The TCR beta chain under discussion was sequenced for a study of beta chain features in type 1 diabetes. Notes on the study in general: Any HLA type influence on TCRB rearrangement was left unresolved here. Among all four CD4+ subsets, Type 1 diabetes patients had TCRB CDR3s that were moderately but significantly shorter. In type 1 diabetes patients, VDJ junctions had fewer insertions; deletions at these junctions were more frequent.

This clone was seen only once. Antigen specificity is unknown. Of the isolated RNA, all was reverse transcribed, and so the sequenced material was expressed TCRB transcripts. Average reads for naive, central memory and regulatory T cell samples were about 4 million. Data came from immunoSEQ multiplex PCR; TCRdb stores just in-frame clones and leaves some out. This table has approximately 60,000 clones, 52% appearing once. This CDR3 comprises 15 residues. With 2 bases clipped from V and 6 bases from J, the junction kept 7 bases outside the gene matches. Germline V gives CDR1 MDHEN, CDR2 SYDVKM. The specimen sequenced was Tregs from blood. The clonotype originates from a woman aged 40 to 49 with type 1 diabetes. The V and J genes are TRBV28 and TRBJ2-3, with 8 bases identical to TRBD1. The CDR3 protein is CASSLRTGQRDTQYF. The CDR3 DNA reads TGTGCCAGCAGTTTACGGACAGGGCAGAGGGATACGCAGTATTTT.